This passage covers 21 T cell receptor beta chains from one sample sequenced in a study of patients and donors after allogeneic stem cell transplantation. TCRdb re-called the RT-PCR reads with MiXCR, one entry per CDR3 protein. Seen here are about 110,000 distinct CDR3 sequences, approximately 40% observed once, and the top ten hold around 26%. Sequencing input: blood, either unsorted or a sorted T cell fraction (not recorded which). The receptors were sampled from a human donor who was either an allogeneic HSCT recipient or a stem cell or donor lymphocyte infusion donor (not recorded which). It is not recorded whose cells these are; they may come from a transplant donor.

The chain carries TRBV29-1 and TRBJ1-1; D is unclear. Trimming left V 1 base short and J 1 base short, with 4 bases between. This CDR3 spans 12 amino acids. CDR1 is SQVTM and CDR2 is ANQGSEA in the germline V gene. The CDR3 region has the DNA TGCAGCGTTGAAGGGCAGAACACTGAAGCTTTCTTT. As protein: CSVEGQNTEAFF.

This rearrangement joins TRBV5-1 to TRBJ2-5; D is unclear. The germline gives CDR1 SGHRS, CDR2 YFSETQ. This CDR3 has 14 amino acids. Deletions cut 2 bases from V and 4 bases from J, with 12 bases between. CDR3: CASSFTQPTETQYF. The CDR3 bases are TGCGCCAGCAGCTTCACCCAACCAACAGAGACCCAGTACTTC.

This clonotype appeared a few times. The CDR3 DNA is TGCAGTGCCAAGGCGACCAGGGGTGGCAATCAGCCCCAGCATTTT. It translates to CSAKATRGGNQPQHF. The chain couples TRBV20-1 to TRBJ1-5, with a weak D call TRBD1 (6 bases). The V gene lost 6 bases and the J gene lost 2 bases, with 17 bases spanning the gap. This CDR3 contains 15 residues. In germline, CDR1 is DFQATT, CDR2 SNEGSKA (reference sequence).

This clonotype was seen ten or more times. The J gene is TRBJ1-2, the V gene TRBV28, with TRBD1 matching over 7 bases. CDR3 length equals 14 residues. V gave up 4 bases and J gave up 4 bases; unmatched junction bases: 6. Germline CDR1 reads MDHEN; CDR2 reads SYDVKM. The CDR3 reads CASSSHRGGYGYTF. CDR3 nucleotides: TGTGCCAGCAGTTCCCACAGGGGAGGCTATGGCTACACCTTC.

V usage is TRBV20-1 and J usage is TRBJ1-2; D may be TRBD1 (6 bases). The CDR3 has 11 amino acids. Germline-derived CDR1 and CDR2 are DFQATT and SNEGSKA (reference sequence). Trimming removed 6 bases from V and 5 bases from J, with 10 bases in between. The CDR3 loop is CSADRIYGYTF. The DNA for the CDR3 is TGCAGTGCCGACAGGATTTATGGCTACACCTTC.

V usage is TRBV20-1 and J usage is TRBJ1-5, with no clear D. From germline, CDR1 is DFQATT and CDR2 SNEGSKA (reference sequence). The V end lost 0 bases, the J end lost 0 bases, and 9 bases lay between the germline ends. The CDR3 is 15 amino acids. As DNA, the CDR3 is TGCAGTGCTAGAGAGGGTCGCGCTAGCAATCAGCCCCAGCATTTT. It is translated as CSAREGRASNQPQHF.

The rearrangement uses TRBV2 and TRBJ2-1; 12 bases align to TRBD2. CDR1 SNHLY and CDR2 FYNNEI come from the germline V gene. V shed 7 bases, J shed 4 bases, and the junction held 14 bases outside the gene matches. The CDR3 runs to 18 residues. The CDR3 coding sequence is TGTGCCAGCACAAGATCCGGACTAGCGGGAAAGTCGTACAATGAGCAGTTCTTC. It specifies CASTRSGLAGKSYNEQFF.

V and J are TRBV9 and TRBJ2-3; TRBD2 might be the D (6 bases). The V gene lost 0 bases and the J gene lost 1 base, with 9 bases spanning the gap. CDR3 length: 15 amino acids. CDR1 SGDLS and CDR2 YYNGEE come from the germline V gene. The CDR3 region is CASSVGGLRTDTQYF. The CDR3 DNA reads as TGTGCCAGCAGCGTAGGAGGACTACGCACAGATACGCAGTATTTT.

The genes are TRBV7-2 and TRBJ1-1; D not resolved. The CDR3 length is 13 residues. Trimming left V 7 bases short and J 1 base short, with 10 bases between. The germline V gene has CDR1 SGHTA and CDR2 FQGNSA. CDR3 sequence reads: CASNQRPNTEAFF. The DNA for the CDR3 is TGTGCCAGCAACCAAAGACCGAACACTGAAGCTTTCTTT.

This chain joins TRBV28 and TRBJ2-7; the D gene is possibly TRBD2 (5 bases). Trimming cost V 3 bases and J 3 bases, with 15 bases left between them. The CDR3 has 15 amino acids. Germline V gene lookup returns CDR1 MDHEN and CDR2 SYDVKM. The CDR3 loop is CASSFLPGESYEQYF. The CDR3 nucleotides read TGTGCCAGCAGTTTCCTACCCGGGGAGAGCTACGAGCAGTACTTC.

The chain carries TRBV20-1 and TRBJ1-1; D is undetermined. V was clipped by 5 bases and J by 4 bases, with 17 bases between them. Germline CDR1 reads DFQATT; CDR2 reads SNEGSKA (reference sequence). The CDR3 contains 14 residues. This chain's CDR3 is CSAPTRLAGTEAFF. CDR3 DNA: TGCAGTGCTCCAACCAGACTGGCAGGCACTGAAGCTTTCTTT.

This clonotype was seen a handful of times. The chain recombines TRBV29-1 with TRBJ1-2, with D maybe TRBD1 (5 bases). The CDR3 contains 11 residues. The V gene's germline CDR1 is SQVTM and CDR2 ANQGSEA. CDR3 coding DNA: TGCACCATTTGGACAAACTATGGCTACACCTTC. It translates to CTIWTNYGYTF.

The chain joins TRBV24-1 to TRBJ2-1; a weak D match, TRBD2 (6 bases). The germline gives CDR1 KGHDR, CDR2 SFDVKD. CDR3 length equals 14 residues. The V end lost 10 bases, the J end lost 6 bases, and 18 bases lay between the germline ends. The CDR3 loop reads CATGGSSGRNEQFF. The CDR3 DNA reads TGTGCCACGGGGGGTAGCTCCGGCCGCAATGAGCAGTTCTTC.

The chain is built from TRBV4-2 and TRBJ1-4; D is perhaps TRBD1 (6 bases). CDR3 length: 15 amino acids. Germline lookup yields CDR1 LGHNA and CDR2 YNFKEQ. V lost 3 bases and J 8 bases, leaving 16 bases between the germline ends. CDR3 sequence: CASSHYRDGDEKLFF. CDR3 coding DNA: TGTGCCAGCAGCCATTACAGGGACGGGGACGAAAAACTGTTTTTT.

This clonotype was counted a few times. The chain combines TRBV5-1 with TRBJ2-7; D might be TRBD2 (6 bases). V lost 1 base to trimming and J lost 2 bases, with 16 bases between them. The CDR3 runs to 16 residues. Germline V gene lookup returns CDR1 SGHRS and CDR2 YFSETQ. DNA for the CDR3: TGCGCCAGCAGCTTGCCGACTCACGGACTAACCTACGAGCAGTACTTC. As protein: CASSLPTHGLTYEQYF.

V and J are TRBV11-2 and TRBJ2-3; D call uncertain. Germline V gene data show CDR1 as SGHAT and CDR2 as FQNNGV. V was trimmed by 1 base and J by 4 bases, leaving 12 bases between them. The CDR3 has 15 amino acids. CDR3 DNA sequence: TGTGCCAGCAGCTTAGTTGGCTGGCCCGCAGATACGCAGTATTTT. Translating it yields CASSLVGWPADTQYF.

The rearrangement uses TRBV27 and TRBJ2-1, with TRBD2 matching over 10 bases. CDR3 size: 15 residues. Germline values: CDR1 MNHEY, CDR2 SMNVEV (reference sequence). V lost 4 bases and J lost 8; bases outside the gene matches: 8. The CDR3 DNA is TGTGCCAGCAGTTACCGAGCGGGAGGGCCGTATGAGCAGTTCTTC. Its translation is CASSYRAGGPYEQFF.

This clonotype was recorded at least ten times. The chain joins TRBV24-1 to TRBJ1-1; no clear D. The germline V gene has CDR1 KGHDR and CDR2 SFDVKD. V was shortened by 9 bases and J by 4 bases, with 8 bases between the two germline ends. The CDR3 loop spans 11 amino acids. DNA for the CDR3: TGTGCCACCTCTTTTGGCACTGAAGCTTTCTTT. Residues: CATSFGTEAFF.

The chain links TRBV20-1 to TRBJ1-4; TRBD1 is a possible D gene (5 bases). The CDR3 is 13 amino acids. V was trimmed by 0 bases and J by 7 bases, leaving 9 bases between them. Germline assignment: CDR1 DFQATT and CDR2 SNEGSKA (reference sequence). CDR3 sequence: CSAREQGFEKLFF. As DNA, the CDR3 is TGCAGTGCTAGAGAGCAGGGTTTTGAAAAACTGTTTTTT.

CDR3 nucleotide sequence: TGTGCCAGCAGCCACTCGACAGGAGACTATTACAATGAGCAGTTCTTC. It translates to CASSHSTGDYYNEQFF. The chain carries TRBV27 and TRBJ2-1, with D possibly matching TRBD1 (6 bases). The CDR3 length is 16 residues. Looked up from germline, CDR1 is MNHEY and CDR2 is SMNVEV (reference sequence). V was cut by 6 bases and J by 4 bases, with 19 bases left in between.

This clonotype was counted only a few times. The rearrangement links TRBV20-1 to TRBJ2-7; D gene unclear. Germline-derived CDR1 and CDR2 are DFQATT and SNEGSKA (reference sequence). The V gene lost 8 bases and the J gene lost 4 bases, with 9 bases spanning the gap. The CDR3 loop spans 10 amino acids. CDR3 region: CSPALYEQYF. The CDR3, as DNA: TGCAGTCCGGCCCTTTACGAGCAGTACTTC.